The 7 T cell receptor beta chains given below trace back to one sample, sequenced in a study of T cells in Graves' hyperthyroidism and ophthalmopathy (dated by TCRdb to 2018 to 2020). The library was generated by multiplex PCR. The sample was run on an Illumina HiSeq 2000. Amplification of TCR beta CDR3 regions was carried out from RNA transcripts. The first round of RT-PCR for the TCR CDR3 was performed with the HTBI primer set and the Qiagen OneStep RT-PCR kit. TCRdb reprocessing: public reads trimmed at Q25 with fastp, clones called with MiXCR, in-frame beta chains kept. Here each entry gathers all rows of one CDR3 protein and keeps the most common genes and DNA. For this sample there are more than 600,000 distinct CDR3 sequences; roughly 17% appear just once. Around 8% of the sample goes to the ten largest clones. The specimen sequenced was blood. The receptor set was obtained from a man aged 18 to 29 with Graves' hyperthyroidism.

A few counts support this clonotype. CDR3 nucleotides: TGTGCCAGCAGCTTCTCAGGGAGGGGGCCCCAGCATTTT. Translating it yields CASSFSGRGPQHF. V gene TRBV5-6 combines with J gene TRBJ1-5; possibly TRBD1 for D (5 bases). Germline assignment: CDR1 SGHDT and CDR2 YYEEEE. The ends were cut back, 2 bases at V and 9 bases at J, with 12 bases in the middle. The CDR3 sequence is 13 residues long.

This clonotype was counted between two and nine times. Germline and junction disagree at one end, which may indicate a read error. This sequence joins TRBV6-1 and TRBJ1-5, with TRBD1 matching 10 bases. Germline CDR1 reads MNHNS; CDR2 reads SASEGT. The length of the CDR3 is 14 residues. CDR3 coding DNA: TGTGCCAGCAGGGAAGACAGGGGGCTTCAGCCCCAGCATTTT. This sequence encodes CASREDRGLQPQHF.

V is TRBV5-1 and J is TRBJ2-5; maybe TRBD1 (6 bases). This CDR3 is built from 14 residues. Germline V lookup: CDR1 SGHRS, CDR2 YFSETQ. The ends were cut back, 4 bases at V and 2 bases at J, with 12 bases in the middle. The DNA for the CDR3 is TGCGCCAGCAGCACAGGGACATATCAAGAGACCCAGTACTTC. It specifies CASSTGTYQETQYF.

The J gene is TRBJ1-5, the V gene TRBV6-2 or TRBV6-3, with D hard to call. Trimming took off 6 bases at V and 5 bases at J, with 17 bases between the two ends. Germline loops: CDR1 MNHEY, CDR2 SVGEGT. This CDR3 comprises 15 residues. This CDR3 is CASRSYRLYDQPQHF. CDR3 in DNA: TGTGCCAGCAGATCCTATAGACTCTATGATCAGCCCCAGCATTTT.

The chain recombines TRBV5-6 with TRBJ2-5, with a weak D call TRBD2 (6 bases). With 4 bases removed from V and 5 bases from J, the gap between germline ends came to 18 bases. This CDR3 comprises 15 residues. In germline, CDR1 is SGHDT, CDR2 YYEEEE. The CDR3 protein is CASSPLRAGGETQYF. The CDR3 DNA follows: TGTGCCAGCAGCCCACTGCGGGCAGGAGGGGAGACCCAGTACTTC.

This clonotype appeared many times. V gene TRBV18 combines with J gene TRBJ1-2; D perhaps matches TRBD1 (6 bases). CDR1 KGHSH and CDR2 LQKENI come from the germline V gene. The V and J ends lost 3 bases and 13 bases respectively, with 21 bases between them. This CDR3 comprises 14 residues. The CDR3 nucleotides read TGTGCCAGCTCACCTAACAGGGTTCAAGTATGGCCCACCTTC. Translated, it gives CASSPNRVQVWPTF.

As to this clonotype: This may be a read error: a much more frequent sequence differs by one nucleotide. CDR3 region: CASSSRSTIYEQYF. The CDR3 DNA reads TGTGCCAGCAGTTCAAGGAGCACTATATACGAGCAGTACTTC. The gene calls are TRBV27 and TRBJ2-7; D is uncertain. This CDR3 is built from 14 residues. The germline gives CDR1 MNHEY, CDR2 SMNVEV (reference sequence). V gave up 4 bases and J gave up 4 bases, with 14 bases separating them.